These T cell receptor beta chains were read from a single sample in a study of blood T cells in healthy people across ages. TCRdb redid the calling of the 5' RACE reads with MiXCR, one entry per CDR3 protein. The sample contains about 930,000 distinct CDR3 sequences, about 28% of which appear only once. These records were also assigned to another study, of T cells of mothers and their children.

The sequenced sample consisted of blood. These receptors came from a woman aged 40-49 years in good health. CDR3s include the opening cysteine and the closing phenylalanine or tryptophan. A D gene is named only where the DNA matches it firmly. Some rows have no size entry. The others give once, few or many, or a class for an expanded clone.

clone_size: .; v_call: TRBV6-4; d_call: TRBD1; j_call: TRBJ1-2; cdr3_nt: TGTGCCAGCAGTGGGGACAGGGGTTTTGGCTACACCTTC; cdr3_aa: CASSGDRGFGYTF
clone_size: few; v_call: TRBV20-1; d_call: TRBD2; j_call: TRBJ2-1; cdr3_nt: TGCAGTGCTAGAGATTTGGCCCCAGGCGGGGGAGGCTACAATGAGCAGTTCTTC; cdr3_aa: CSARDLAPGGGGYNEQFF
clone_size: .; v_call: TRBV24-1; d_call: TRBD2; j_call: TRBJ2-2; cdr3_nt: TGTGCCACCAGTGAGGGAGGGAAGGACACCGGGGAGCGGTTTTTT; cdr3_aa: CATSEGGKDTGERFF
clone_size: few; v_call: TRBV20-1; d_call: .; j_call: TRBJ1-1; cdr3_nt: TGCAGTGCTTATTATAACACTGAAGCTTTCTTT; cdr3_aa: CSAYYNTEAFF
clone_size: .; v_call: TRBV7-8; d_call: TRBD2; j_call: TRBJ2-1; cdr3_nt: TGTGCCAGCGGGAGGGTCTGGGCAGGGTTGATTGAGCAGTTCTTC; cdr3_aa: CASGRVWAGLIEQFF
clone_size: many; v_call: TRBV28; d_call: .; j_call: TRBJ2-7; cdr3_nt: TGTGCCAGCAGTTGGGGTCGGAGTTGGGGCTCCTACGAGCAGTACTTC; cdr3_aa: CASSWGRSWGSYEQYF
clone_size: .; v_call: TRBV7-2; d_call: TRBD1; j_call: TRBJ2-7; cdr3_nt: TGTGCCAGCAGCTTAGGACAGGGGGCCTATATGAACTACGAGCAGTACTTC; cdr3_aa: CASSLGQGAYMNYEQYF
clone_size: .; v_call: TRBV6-5; d_call: TRBD1; j_call: TRBJ1-2; cdr3_nt: TGTGCCAGCACCGACGTGGGACAGGGGAACTATGGCTACACCTTC; cdr3_aa: CASTDVGQGNYGYTF
clone_size: few; v_call: TRBV20-1; d_call: .; j_call: TRBJ1-4; cdr3_nt: TGCAGTGCTACAAATGGGCAGGGTGCGGAAAAACTGTTTTTT; cdr3_aa: CSATNGQGAEKLFF
clone_size: once; v_call: TRBV9; d_call: TRBD2; j_call: TRBJ2-3; cdr3_nt: TGTGCCAGCAGCGCCCGGGGAGGGAACCCCACAGATACGCAGTATTTT; cdr3_aa: CASSARGGNPTDTQYF
clone_size: .; v_call: TRBV12-3/TRBV12-4; d_call: TRBD1; j_call: TRBJ1-4; cdr3_nt: TGTGCCAGCAGTTTAGGGCCAGGGGGCTTTGAAAACCTGTTTTTT; cdr3_aa: CASSLGPGGFENLFF
clone_size: many; v_call: TRBV7-9; d_call: .; j_call: TRBJ2-3; cdr3_nt: TGTGCCAGCAGCTTAACCGGGAGATCAACAGATACGCAGTATTTT; cdr3_aa: CASSLTGRSTDTQYF
clone_size: few; v_call: TRBV14; d_call: TRBD1; j_call: TRBJ1-6; cdr3_nt: TGTGCCAGCAGCCCCGGGACAGAGAATAATTCACCCCTCCACTTT; cdr3_aa: CASSPGTENNSPLHF
clone_size: .; v_call: TRBV29-1; d_call: .; j_call: TRBJ2-7; cdr3_nt: TGCAGCGTTGAAATGGAAGACGGGTTGGGCGAGCAGTACTTC; cdr3_aa: CSVEMEDGLGEQYF
clone_size: .; v_call: TRBV9; d_call: TRBD1; j_call: TRBJ2-5; cdr3_nt: TGTGCCAGCGGGATGACAGGGTTTGACCAAGAGACCCAGTACTTC; cdr3_aa: CASGMTGFDQETQYF
clone_size: .; v_call: TRBV3-1; d_call: TRBD2; j_call: TRBJ2-5; cdr3_nt: TGTGCCAGCAGCCAGGTGGAGCGGGGGCCCGATCAAGAGACCCAGTACTTC; cdr3_aa: CASSQVERGPDQETQYF
clone_size: many; v_call: TRBV5-1; d_call: TRBD1; j_call: TRBJ2-7; cdr3_nt: TGCGCCAGCAGCTTGGAGGGGGCCATCTACGAGCAGTACTTC; cdr3_aa: CASSLEGAIYEQYF
clone_size: .; v_call: TRBV7-9; d_call: .; j_call: TRBJ2-3; cdr3_nt: TGTGCCAGCAGCTTAGTCACTGGCCGCTTGGCAGATACGCAGTATTTT; cdr3_aa: CASSLVTGRLADTQYF
clone_size: few; v_call: TRBV20-1; d_call: TRBD1; j_call: TRBJ2-7; cdr3_nt: TGCAGTGCCCCGCGGGACAGGAGCTCCTACGAGCAGTACTTC; cdr3_aa: CSAPRDRSSYEQYF
clone_size: many; v_call: TRBV4-1; d_call: .; j_call: TRBJ2-3; cdr3_nt: TGCGCCAGCAGCCAAGCAAGGGGCCGTATTACGCAGTATTTT; cdr3_aa: CASSQARGRITQYF
clone_size: few; v_call: TRBV28; d_call: .; j_call: TRBJ2-5; cdr3_nt: TGTGCCAGCAGTTTAGGGGCGTACCAAGAGACCCAGTACTTC; cdr3_aa: CASSLGAYQETQYF
clone_size: .; v_call: TRBV7-6; d_call: TRBD1; j_call: TRBJ1-6; cdr3_nt: TGTGCCAGCAGCTTACTTTTACAGGGGGATTCACCCCTCCACTTT; cdr3_aa: CASSLLLQGDSPLHF
clone_size: many; v_call: TRBV2; d_call: TRBD2; j_call: TRBJ2-7; cdr3_nt: TGTGCCAGCAGTGACCATGGGGGGGCCTACGAGCAGTACTTC; cdr3_aa: CASSDHGGAYEQYF
clone_size: few; v_call: TRBV20-1; d_call: TRBD1; j_call: TRBJ1-4; cdr3_nt: TGCAGTGCTAGAGATCGCACAGGGGGCCGGGAAAAACTGTTTTTT; cdr3_aa: CSARDRTGGREKLFF
clone_size: few; v_call: TRBV7-3; d_call: TRBD1; j_call: TRBJ1-2; cdr3_nt: TGTGCCAGCAGCCCTGGACAGGGGGTGCTTGGCTACACCTTC; cdr3_aa: CASSPGQGVLGYTF
clone_size: few; v_call: TRBV20-1; d_call: TRBD2; j_call: TRBJ2-1; cdr3_nt: TGCAGTGCATTCAGGACTAGCGGGGGCTACAATGAGCAGTTCTTC; cdr3_aa: CSAFRTSGGYNEQFF
clone_size: .; v_call: TRBV28; d_call: TRBD1; j_call: TRBJ1-5; cdr3_nt: TGTGCCAGCAGTTTAACGGGACAGGGATCTCAGCCCCAGCATTTT; cdr3_aa: CASSLTGQGSQPQHF
clone_size: .; v_call: TRBV5-4; d_call: .; j_call: TRBJ1-2; cdr3_nt: TGTGCCAGCGGCCTTTCGGGCGTACCTAACTATGGCTACACCTTC; cdr3_aa: CASGLSGVPNYGYTF
clone_size: .; v_call: TRBV11-1; d_call: .; j_call: TRBJ1-2; cdr3_nt: TGTGCCAGCAGCCCACGAGCCGCCTTTAACTATGGCTACACCTTC; cdr3_aa: CASSPRAAFNYGYTF
clone_size: .; v_call: TRBV7-3; d_call: TRBD1; j_call: TRBJ2-7; cdr3_nt: TGTGCCAGCAGCTTAACGTGGACAGGGGGGGTCTACGAGCAGTACTTC; cdr3_aa: CASSLTWTGGVYEQYF
clone_size: many; v_call: TRBV30; d_call: .; j_call: TRBJ1-2; cdr3_nt: TGTGCCTGGAGTGTTCGGGCAGGGCGTTGGAGTGGCTACACCTTC; cdr3_aa: CAWSVRAGRWSGYTF
clone_size: .; v_call: TRBV5-1; d_call: .; j_call: TRBJ1-1; cdr3_nt: TGCGCCAGCAGCTTGGCCCCCCGGACAGTGAACACTGAAGCTTTCTTT; cdr3_aa: CASSLAPRTVNTEAFF